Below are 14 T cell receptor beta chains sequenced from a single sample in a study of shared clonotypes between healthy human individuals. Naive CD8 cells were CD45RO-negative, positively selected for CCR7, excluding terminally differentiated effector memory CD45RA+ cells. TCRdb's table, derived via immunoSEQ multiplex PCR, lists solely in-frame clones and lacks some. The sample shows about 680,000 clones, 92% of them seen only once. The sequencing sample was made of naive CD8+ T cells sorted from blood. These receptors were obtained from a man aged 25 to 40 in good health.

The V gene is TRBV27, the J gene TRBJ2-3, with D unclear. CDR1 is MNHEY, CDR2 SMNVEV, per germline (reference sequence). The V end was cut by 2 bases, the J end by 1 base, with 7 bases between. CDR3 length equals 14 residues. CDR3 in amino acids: CASSLVRGTDTQYF. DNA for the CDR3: TGTGCCAGCAGTTTAGTCCGCGGCACAGATACGCAGTATTTT.

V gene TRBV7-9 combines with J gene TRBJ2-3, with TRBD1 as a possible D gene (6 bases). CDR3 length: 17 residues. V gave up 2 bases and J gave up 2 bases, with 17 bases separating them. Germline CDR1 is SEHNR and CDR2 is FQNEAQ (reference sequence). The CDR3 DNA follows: TGTGCCAGCAGCTTAACCCAAACAGGGTATAACACAGATACGCAGTATTTT. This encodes CASSLTQTGYNTDTQYF.

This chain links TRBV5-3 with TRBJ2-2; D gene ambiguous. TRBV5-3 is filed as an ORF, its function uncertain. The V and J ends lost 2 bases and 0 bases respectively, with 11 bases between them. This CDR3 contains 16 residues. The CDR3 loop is CARSLEARPNTGELFF. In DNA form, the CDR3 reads TGTGCCAGAAGCTTAGAGGCGCGACCGAACACCGGGGAGCTGTTTTTT.

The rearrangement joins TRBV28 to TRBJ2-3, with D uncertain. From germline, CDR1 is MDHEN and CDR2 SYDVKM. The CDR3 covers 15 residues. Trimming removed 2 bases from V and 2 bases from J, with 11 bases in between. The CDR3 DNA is TGTGCCAGCAGTTTAGGCGCGTTAAACACAGATACGCAGTATTTT. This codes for CASSLGALNTDTQYF.

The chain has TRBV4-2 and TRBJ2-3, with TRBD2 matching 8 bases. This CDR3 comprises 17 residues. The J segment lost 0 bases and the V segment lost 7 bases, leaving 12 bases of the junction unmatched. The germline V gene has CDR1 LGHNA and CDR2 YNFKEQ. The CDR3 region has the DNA TGTGCCAGCATAACGACTACCCCTAGCGGGAGCACAGATACGCAGTATTTT. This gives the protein CASITTTPSGSTDTQYF.

CDR3 DNA sequence: TGTGCCAGCTCACCACCGAGACTAGCGGGCACCGGGGAGCTGTTTTTT. It translates to CASSPPRLAGTGELFF. J is TRBJ2-2 and V is TRBV18, with TRBD2 identical over 10 bases. Looked up from germline, CDR1 is KGHSH and CDR2 is LQKENI. V shed 0 bases and J 4 bases; nucleotides not matched to a gene: 2. CDR3 size: 16 residues.

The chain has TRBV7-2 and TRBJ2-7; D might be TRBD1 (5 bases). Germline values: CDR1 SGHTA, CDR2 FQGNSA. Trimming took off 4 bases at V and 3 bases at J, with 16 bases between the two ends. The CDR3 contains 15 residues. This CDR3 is CASSSYTGRGYEQYF. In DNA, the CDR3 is TGTGCCAGCAGCTCCTATACAGGACGCGGCTACGAGCAGTACTTC.

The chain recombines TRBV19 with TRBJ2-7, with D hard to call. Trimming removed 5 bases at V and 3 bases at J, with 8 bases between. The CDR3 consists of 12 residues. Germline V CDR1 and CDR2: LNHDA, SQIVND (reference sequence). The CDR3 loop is CASSGVGYEQYF. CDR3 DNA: TGTGCCAGTAGTGGGGTCGGCTACGAGCAGTACTTC.

In nucleotides, the CDR3 is TGCGCCAGCAGCTTGGACGGGAGGCCCCACCTTAGAGAGACCCAGTACTTC. Translating gives CASSLDGRPHLRETQYF. The V call is TRBV5-1, the J call TRBJ2-5; 7 bases align to TRBD2. V was clipped by 0 bases and J by 4 bases; unmatched bases: 12. This CDR3 has 17 residues. Germline V gene lookup returns CDR1 SGHRS and CDR2 YFSETQ.

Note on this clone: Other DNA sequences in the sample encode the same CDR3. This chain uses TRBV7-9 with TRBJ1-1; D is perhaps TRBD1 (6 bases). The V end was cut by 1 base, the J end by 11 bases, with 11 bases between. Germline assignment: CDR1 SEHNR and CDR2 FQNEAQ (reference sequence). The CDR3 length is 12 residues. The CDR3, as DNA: TGTGCCAGCAGCTTAGAGTCAGGGGAGGCTTTCTTT. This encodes CASSLESGEAFF.

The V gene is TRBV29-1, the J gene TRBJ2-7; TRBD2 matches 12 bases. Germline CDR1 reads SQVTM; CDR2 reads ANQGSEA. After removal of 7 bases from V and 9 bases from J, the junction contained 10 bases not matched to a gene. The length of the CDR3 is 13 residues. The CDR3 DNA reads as TGCAGCGCGGGGACTAGCGGGCCGGATGGGCAGTACTTC. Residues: CSAGTSGPDGQYF.

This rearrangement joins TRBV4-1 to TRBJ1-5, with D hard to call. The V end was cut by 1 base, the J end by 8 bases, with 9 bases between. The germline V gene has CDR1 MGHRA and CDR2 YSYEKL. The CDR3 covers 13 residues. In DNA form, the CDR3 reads TGCGCCAGCAGCCAAGTGTTCATGAAGCCCCAGCATTTT. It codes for CASSQVFMKPQHF.

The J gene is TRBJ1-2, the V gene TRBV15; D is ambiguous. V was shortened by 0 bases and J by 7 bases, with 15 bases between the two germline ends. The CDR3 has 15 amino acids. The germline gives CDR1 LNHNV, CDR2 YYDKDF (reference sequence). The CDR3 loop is CATSRDPAGSSGYTF. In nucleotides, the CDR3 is TGTGCCACCAGCAGAGATCCTGCGGGGAGCTCTGGCTACACCTTC.

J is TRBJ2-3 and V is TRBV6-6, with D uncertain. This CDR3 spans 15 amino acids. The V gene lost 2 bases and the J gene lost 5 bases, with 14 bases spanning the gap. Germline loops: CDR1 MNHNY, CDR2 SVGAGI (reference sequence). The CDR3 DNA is TGTGCCAGCAGTTACCTGGGCCAAGCTGGAGATACGCAGTATTTT. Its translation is CASSYLGQAGDTQYF.